This T cell receptor (beta chain) was identified in a study of blood T cell repertoires in COVID-19. Method: immunoSEQ multiplex PCR; TCRdb's copy keeps in-frame clones and lacks some. The sample lists a few hundred thousand clones; around 87% were seen once. V was trimmed by 5 bases and J by 0 bases, leaving 8 bases between them. The V gene's germline CDR1 is MRHNA and CDR2 SNTAGT. This CDR3 has 14 amino acids. The receptor was derived from a woman in her thirties or forties who had recovered from COVID-19. The V and J genes are TRBV6-4 and TRBJ1-5; D gene ambiguous. Material: PBMCs or T cells enriched from blood (not recorded which). In DNA, the CDR3 is TGTGCCAGCAGTTTCTCTTATAGCAATCAGCCCCAGCATTTT. Translation: CASSFSYSNQPQHF.